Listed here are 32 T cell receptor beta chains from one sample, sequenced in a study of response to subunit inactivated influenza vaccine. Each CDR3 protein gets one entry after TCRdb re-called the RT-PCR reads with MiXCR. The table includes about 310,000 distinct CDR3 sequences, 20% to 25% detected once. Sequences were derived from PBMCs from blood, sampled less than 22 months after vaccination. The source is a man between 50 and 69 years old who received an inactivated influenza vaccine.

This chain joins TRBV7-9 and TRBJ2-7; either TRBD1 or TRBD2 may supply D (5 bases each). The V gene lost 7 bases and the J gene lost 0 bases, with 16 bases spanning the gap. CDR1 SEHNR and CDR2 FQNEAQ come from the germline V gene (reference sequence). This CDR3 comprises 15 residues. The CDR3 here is CASTRGVTISYEQYF. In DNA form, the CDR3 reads TGTGCCAGCACCCGAGGGGTTACCATCTCCTACGAGCAGTACTTC.

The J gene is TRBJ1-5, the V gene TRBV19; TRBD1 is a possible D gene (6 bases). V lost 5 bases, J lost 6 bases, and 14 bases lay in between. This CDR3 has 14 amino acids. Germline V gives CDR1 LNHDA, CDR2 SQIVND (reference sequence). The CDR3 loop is CASSSPGQIQPQHF. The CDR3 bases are TGTGCCAGTAGTTCCCCAGGACAGATTCAGCCCCAGCATTTT.

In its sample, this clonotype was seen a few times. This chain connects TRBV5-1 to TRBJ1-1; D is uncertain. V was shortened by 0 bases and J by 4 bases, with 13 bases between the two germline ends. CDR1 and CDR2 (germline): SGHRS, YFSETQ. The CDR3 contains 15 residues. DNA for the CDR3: TGCGCCAGCAGCTTGGCTACGGACCGACCCACTGAAGCTTTCTTT. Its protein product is CASSLATDRPTEAFF. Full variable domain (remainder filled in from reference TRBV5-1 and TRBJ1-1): KAGVTQTPRYLIKTRGQQVTLSCSPISGHRSVSWYQQTPGQGLQFLFEYFSETQRNKGNFPGRFSGRQFSNSRSEMNVSTLELGDSALYLCASSLATDRPTEAFFGQGTRLTVV.

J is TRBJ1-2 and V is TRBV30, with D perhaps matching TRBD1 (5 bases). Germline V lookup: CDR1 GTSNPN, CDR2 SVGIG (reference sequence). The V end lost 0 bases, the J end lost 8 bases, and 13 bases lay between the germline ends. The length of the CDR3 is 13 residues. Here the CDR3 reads CAWSVGEGVGYTF. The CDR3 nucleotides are TGTGCCTGGAGTGTAGGGGAGGGAGTGGGCTACACCTTC.

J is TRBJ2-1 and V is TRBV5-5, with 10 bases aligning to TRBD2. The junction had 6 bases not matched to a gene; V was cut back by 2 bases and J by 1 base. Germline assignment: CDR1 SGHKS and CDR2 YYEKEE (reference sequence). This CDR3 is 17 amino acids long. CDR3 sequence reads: CASSFRTSGGSYNEQFF. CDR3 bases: TGTGCCAGCAGCTTCAGGACTAGCGGAGGATCCTACAATGAGCAGTTCTTC.

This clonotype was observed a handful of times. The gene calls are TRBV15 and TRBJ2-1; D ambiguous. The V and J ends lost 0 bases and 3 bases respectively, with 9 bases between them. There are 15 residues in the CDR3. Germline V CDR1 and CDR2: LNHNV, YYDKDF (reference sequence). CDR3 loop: CATSRDGQNYNEQFF. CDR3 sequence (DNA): TGTGCCACCAGCAGAGATGGGCAGAACTACAATGAGCAGTTCTTC.

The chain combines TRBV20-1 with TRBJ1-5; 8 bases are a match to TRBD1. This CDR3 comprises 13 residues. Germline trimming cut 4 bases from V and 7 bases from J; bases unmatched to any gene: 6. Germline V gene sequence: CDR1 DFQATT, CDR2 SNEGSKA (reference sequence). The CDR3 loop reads CSATDRAKQPQHF. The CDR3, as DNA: TGCAGTGCTACGGACAGGGCAAAACAGCCCCAGCATTTT.

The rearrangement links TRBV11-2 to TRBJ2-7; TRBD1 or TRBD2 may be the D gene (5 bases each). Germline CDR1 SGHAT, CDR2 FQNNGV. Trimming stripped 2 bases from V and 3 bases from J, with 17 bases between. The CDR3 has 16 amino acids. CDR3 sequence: CASSLRAGTNFYEQYF. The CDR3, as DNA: TGTGCCAGCAGCTTAAGAGCCGGGACGAACTTCTACGAGCAGTACTTC.

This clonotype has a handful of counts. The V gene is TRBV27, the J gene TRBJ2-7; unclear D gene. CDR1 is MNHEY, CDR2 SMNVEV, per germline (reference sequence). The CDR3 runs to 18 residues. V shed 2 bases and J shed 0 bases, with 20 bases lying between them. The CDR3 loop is CASSLKAPGQFASYEQYF. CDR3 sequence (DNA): TGTGCCAGCAGTTTAAAGGCCCCAGGCCAGTTTGCCTCCTACGAGCAGTACTTC.

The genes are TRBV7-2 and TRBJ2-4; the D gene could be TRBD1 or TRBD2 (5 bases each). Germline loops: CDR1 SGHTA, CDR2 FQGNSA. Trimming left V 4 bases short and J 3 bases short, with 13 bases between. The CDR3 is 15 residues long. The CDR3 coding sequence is TGTGCCAGCAGCTACGGGACCGGCCTCAAAAACATTCAGTACTTC. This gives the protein CASSYGTGLKNIQYF.

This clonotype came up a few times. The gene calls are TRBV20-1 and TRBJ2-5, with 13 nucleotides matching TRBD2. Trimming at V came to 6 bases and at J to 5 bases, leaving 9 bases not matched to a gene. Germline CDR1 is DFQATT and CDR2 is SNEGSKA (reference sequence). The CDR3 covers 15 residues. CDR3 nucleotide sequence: TGCAGTGCCAGGACTAGCGGGAGAGGAAGGGAGACCCAGTACTTC. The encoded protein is CSARTSGRGRETQYF.

In nucleotides, the CDR3 is TGTGCCAGCAGCCAAGGAGGATCCGGGGGCTCCTATAATTCACCCCTCCACTTT. Translated, it gives CASSQGGSGGSYNSPLHF. The chain recombines TRBV4-2 with TRBJ1-6; a possible D gene is TRBD1 (5 bases). The CDR3 has 18 amino acids. The V end lost 1 base, the J end lost 0 bases, and 13 bases lay between the germline ends. The germline CDR1 and CDR2 sequences are LGHNA and YNFKEQ.

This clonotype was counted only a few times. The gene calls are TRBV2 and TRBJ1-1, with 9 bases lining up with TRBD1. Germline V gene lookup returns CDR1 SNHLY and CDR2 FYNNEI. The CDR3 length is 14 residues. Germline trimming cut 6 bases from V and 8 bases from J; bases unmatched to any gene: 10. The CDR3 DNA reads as TGTGCCAGCAGAACAGGGGGCGCAGGGTGGGAAGCTTTCTTT. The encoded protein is CASRTGGAGWEAFF. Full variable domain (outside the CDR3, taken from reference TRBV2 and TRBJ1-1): EPEVTQTPSHQVTQMGQEVILRCVPISNHLYFYWYRQILGQKVEFLVSFYNNEISEKSEIFDDQFSVERPDGSNFTLKIRSTKLEDSAMYFCASRTGGAGWEAFFGQGTRLTVV.

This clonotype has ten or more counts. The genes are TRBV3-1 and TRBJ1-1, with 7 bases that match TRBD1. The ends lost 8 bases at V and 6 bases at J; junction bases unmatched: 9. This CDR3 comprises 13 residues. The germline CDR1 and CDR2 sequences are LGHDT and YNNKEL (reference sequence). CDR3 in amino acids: CASRAGGEAEAFF. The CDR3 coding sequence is TGTGCCAGCCGGGCAGGGGGTGAAGCTGAAGCTTTCTTT.

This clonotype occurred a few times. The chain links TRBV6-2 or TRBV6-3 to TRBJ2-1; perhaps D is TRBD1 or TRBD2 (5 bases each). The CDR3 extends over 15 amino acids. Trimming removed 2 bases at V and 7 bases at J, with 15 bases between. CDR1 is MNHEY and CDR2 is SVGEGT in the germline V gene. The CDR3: CASSYHGANWNEQFF. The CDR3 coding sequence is TGTGCCAGCAGTTACCACGGGGCAAATTGGAATGAGCAGTTCTTC.

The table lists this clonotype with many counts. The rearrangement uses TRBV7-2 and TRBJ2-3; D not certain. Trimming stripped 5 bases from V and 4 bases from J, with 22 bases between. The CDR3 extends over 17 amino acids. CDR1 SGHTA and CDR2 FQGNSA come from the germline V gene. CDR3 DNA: TGTGCCAGCAGCCTCAGGTCCCCCATTTTGTGGGCAGATACGCAGTATTTT. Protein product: CASSLRSPILWADTQYF.

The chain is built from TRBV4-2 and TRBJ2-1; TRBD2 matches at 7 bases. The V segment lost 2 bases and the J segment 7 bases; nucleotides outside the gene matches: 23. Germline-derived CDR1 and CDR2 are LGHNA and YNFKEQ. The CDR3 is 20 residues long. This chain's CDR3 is CASSQRGPLRDYEKHNEQFF. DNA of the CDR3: TGTGCCAGCAGCCAACGAGGGCCTCTCCGGGACTACGAAAAACATAATGAGCAGTTCTTC.

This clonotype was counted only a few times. DNA of the CDR3: TGTGCCAGCAGTGAGTGGGCACAGGGGGTTACTGAGCAGTTCTTC. Protein sequence: CASSEWAQGVTEQFF. The rearrangement links TRBV6-1 to TRBJ2-1; 8 nucleotides align to TRBD1. CDR1 is MNHNS, CDR2 SASEGT, per germline. CDR3 length: 15 residues. V shed 3 bases and J 9 bases; nucleotides not matched to a gene: 10.

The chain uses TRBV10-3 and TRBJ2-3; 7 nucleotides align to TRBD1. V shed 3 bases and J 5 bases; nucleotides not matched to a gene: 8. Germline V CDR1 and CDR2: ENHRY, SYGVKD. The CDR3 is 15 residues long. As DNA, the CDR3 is TGTGCCATCAGTGAAGGACAGGTCCTAGTAGATACGCAGTATTTT. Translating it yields CAISEGQVLVDTQYF.

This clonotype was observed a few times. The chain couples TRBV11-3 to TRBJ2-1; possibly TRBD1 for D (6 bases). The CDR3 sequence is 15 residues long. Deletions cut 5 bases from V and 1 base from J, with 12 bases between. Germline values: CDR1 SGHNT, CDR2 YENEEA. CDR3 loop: CASSPRRGSYNEQFF. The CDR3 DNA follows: TGTGCCAGCAGCCCTCGCAGGGGATCCTACAATGAGCAGTTCTTC. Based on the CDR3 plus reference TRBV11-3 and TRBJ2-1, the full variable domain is EAGVVQSPRYKIIEKKQPVAFWCNPISGHNTLYWYLQNLGQGPELLIRYENEEAVDDSQLPKDRFSAERLKGVDSTLKIQPAELGDSAVYLCASSPRRGSYNEQFFGPGTRLTVL.

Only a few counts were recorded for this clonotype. This CDR3 is CASSLGGTSDYGYTF. CDR3 coding DNA: TGCGCCAGCAGCTTGGGCGGGACATCCGACTATGGCTACACCTTC. The chain carries TRBV5-1 and TRBJ1-2; tentative D call: TRBD1 (6 bases). Germline V gene data show CDR1 as SGHRS and CDR2 as YFSETQ. This CDR3 is built from 15 residues. V dropped 0 bases and J dropped 3 bases, with 12 bases sitting between them.

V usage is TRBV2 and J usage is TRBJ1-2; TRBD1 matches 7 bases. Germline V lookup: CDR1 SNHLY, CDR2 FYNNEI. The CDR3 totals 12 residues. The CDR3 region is CTYQGANYGYTF. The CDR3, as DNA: TGTACCTACCAGGGGGCTAACTATGGCTACACCTTC.

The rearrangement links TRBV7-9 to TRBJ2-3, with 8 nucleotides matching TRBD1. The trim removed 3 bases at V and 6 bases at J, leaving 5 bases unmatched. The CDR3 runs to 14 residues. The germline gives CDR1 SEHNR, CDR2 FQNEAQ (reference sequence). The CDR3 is CASSFVTGGDTQYF. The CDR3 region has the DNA TGTGCCAGCAGCTTTGTAACAGGGGGTGATACGCAGTATTTT. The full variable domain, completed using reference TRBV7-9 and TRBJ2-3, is DTGVSQNPRHKITKRGQNVTFRCDPISEHNRLYWYRQTLGQGPEFLTYFQNEAQLEKSRLLSDRFSAERPKGSFSTLEIQRTEQGDSAMYLCASSFVTGGDTQYFGPGTRLTVL.

The CDR3 reads CASSPKGGGADTQYF. The CDR3 nucleotides are TGCGCCAGCAGCCCTAAGGGGGGTGGCGCAGATACGCAGTATTTT. The rearrangement links TRBV5-1 to TRBJ2-3; D may correspond to TRBD1 or TRBD2 (6 bases each). The CDR3 loop spans 15 amino acids. Looked up from germline, CDR1 is SGHRS and CDR2 is YFSETQ. Trimming removed 4 bases from V and 4 bases from J, with 16 bases in between.

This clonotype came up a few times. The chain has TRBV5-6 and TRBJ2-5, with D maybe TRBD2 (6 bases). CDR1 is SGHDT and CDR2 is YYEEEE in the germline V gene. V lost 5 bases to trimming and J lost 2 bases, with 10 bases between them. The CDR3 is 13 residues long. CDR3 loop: CASRVAVQETQYF. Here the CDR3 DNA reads TGTGCCAGCAGGGTAGCGGTACAAGAGACCCAGTACTTC.

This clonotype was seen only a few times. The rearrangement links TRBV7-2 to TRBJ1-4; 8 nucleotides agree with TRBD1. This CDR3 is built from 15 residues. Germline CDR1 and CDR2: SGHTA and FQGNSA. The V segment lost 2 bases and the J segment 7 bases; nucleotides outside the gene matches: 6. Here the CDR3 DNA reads TGTGCCAGCAGCTTAAGGGGGACAGGATTTGAAAAACTGTTTTTT. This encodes CASSLRGTGFEKLFF.

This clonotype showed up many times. The CDR3 is CASSLAGEGEQYF. Written as DNA, the CDR3 is TGTGCCAGCAGTTTGGCAGGGGAAGGCGAGCAGTACTTC. The gene calls are TRBV28 and TRBJ2-7; perhaps TRBD1 as D (6 bases). The germline V gene encodes CDR1 MDHEN and CDR2 SYDVKM. The CDR3 runs to 13 residues. Trimming removed 3 bases from V and 6 bases from J, with 12 bases in between.

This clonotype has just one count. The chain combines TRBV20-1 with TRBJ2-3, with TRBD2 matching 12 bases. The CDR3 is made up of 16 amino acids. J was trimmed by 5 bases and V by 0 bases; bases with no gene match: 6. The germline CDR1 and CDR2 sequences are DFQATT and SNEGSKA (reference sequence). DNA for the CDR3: TGCAGTGCTAGAGACCCCCTAGCGGGGGGGCGAGATACGCAGTATTTT. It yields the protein CSARDPLAGGRDTQYF.

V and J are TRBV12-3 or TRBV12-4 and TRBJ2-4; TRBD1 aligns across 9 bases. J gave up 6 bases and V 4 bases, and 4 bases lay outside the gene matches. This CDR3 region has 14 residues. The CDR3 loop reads CASSSSGQGNIQYF. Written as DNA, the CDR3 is TGTGCCAGCAGTTCCTCGGGACAGGGAAACATTCAGTACTTC.

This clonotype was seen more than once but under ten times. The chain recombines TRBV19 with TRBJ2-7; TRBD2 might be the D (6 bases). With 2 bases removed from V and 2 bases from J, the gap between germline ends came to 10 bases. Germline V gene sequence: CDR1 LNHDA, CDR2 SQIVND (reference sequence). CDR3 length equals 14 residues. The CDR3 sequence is CASSIRGGTYEQYF. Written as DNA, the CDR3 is TGTGCCAGTAGTATACGCGGCGGGACCTACGAGCAGTACTTC.

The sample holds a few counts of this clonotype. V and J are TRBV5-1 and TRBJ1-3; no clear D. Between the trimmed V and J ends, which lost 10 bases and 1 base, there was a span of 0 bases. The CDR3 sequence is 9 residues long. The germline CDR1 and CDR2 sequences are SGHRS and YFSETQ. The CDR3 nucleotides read TGCGCCTCTGGAAACACCATATATTTT. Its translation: CASGNTIYF. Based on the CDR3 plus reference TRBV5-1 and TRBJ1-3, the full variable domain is KAGVTQTPRYLIKTRGQQVTLSCSPISGHRSVSWYQQTPGQGLQFLFEYFSETQRNKGNFPGRFSGRQFSNSRSEMNVSTLELGDSALYLCASGNTIYFGEGSWLTVV.

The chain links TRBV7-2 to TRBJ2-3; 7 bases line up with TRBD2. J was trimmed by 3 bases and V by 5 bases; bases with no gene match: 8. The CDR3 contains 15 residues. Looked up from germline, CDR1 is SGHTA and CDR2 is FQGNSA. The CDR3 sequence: CASSKTSAYTDTQYF. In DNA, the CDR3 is TGTGCCAGCAGCAAAACTAGCGCGTATACAGATACGCAGTATTTT.